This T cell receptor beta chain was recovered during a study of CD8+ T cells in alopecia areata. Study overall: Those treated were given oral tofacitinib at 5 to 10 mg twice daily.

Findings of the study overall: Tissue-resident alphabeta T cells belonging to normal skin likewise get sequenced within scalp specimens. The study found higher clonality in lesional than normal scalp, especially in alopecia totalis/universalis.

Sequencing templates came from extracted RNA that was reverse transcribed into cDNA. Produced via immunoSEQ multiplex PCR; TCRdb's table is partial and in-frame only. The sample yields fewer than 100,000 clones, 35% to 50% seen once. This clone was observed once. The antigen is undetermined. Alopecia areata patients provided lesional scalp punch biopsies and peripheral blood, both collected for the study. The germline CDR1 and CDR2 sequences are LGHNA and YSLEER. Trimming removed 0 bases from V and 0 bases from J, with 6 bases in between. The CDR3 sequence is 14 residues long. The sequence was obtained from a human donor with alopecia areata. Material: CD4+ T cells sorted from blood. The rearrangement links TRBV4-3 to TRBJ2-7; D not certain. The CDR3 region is CASSQDTYSYEQYF. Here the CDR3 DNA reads TGCGCCAGCAGCCAAGATACCTACTCCTACGAGCAGTACTTC.